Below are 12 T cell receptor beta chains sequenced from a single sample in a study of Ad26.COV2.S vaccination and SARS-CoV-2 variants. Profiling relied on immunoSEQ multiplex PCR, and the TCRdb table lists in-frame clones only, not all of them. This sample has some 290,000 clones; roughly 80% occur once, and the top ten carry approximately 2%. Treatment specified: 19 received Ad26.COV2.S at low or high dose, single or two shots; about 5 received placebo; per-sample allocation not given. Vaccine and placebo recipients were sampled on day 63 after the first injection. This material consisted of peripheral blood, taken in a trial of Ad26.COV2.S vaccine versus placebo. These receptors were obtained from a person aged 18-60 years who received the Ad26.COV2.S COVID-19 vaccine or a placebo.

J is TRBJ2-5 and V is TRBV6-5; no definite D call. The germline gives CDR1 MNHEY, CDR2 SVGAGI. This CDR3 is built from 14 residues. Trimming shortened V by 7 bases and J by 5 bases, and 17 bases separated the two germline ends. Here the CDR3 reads CASKPRPYGETQYF. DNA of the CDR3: TGTGCCAGCAAACCCCGGCCCTACGGCGAGACCCAGTACTTC.

The CDR3 spells CASSLVSVAGQGAGNTIYF. The CDR3 coding sequence is TGTGCCAGCAGCTTAGTTTCTGTGGCGGGACAGGGGGCTGGAAACACCATATATTTT. The chain uses TRBV7-2 and TRBJ1-3; 11 bases are shared with TRBD1. V lost 1 base, J lost 2 bases, and 10 bases stayed unmatched. CDR1 is SGHTA and CDR2 is FQGNSA in the germline V gene. The CDR3 has 19 residues. The full variable domain, rest sourced from reference TRBV7-2 and TRBJ1-3, is GAGVSQSPSNKVTEKGKDVELRCDPISGHTALYWYRQSLGQGLEFLIYFQGNSAPDKSGLPSDRFSAERTGGSVSTLTIQRTQQEDSAVYLCASSLVSVAGQGAGNTIYFGEGSWLTVV.

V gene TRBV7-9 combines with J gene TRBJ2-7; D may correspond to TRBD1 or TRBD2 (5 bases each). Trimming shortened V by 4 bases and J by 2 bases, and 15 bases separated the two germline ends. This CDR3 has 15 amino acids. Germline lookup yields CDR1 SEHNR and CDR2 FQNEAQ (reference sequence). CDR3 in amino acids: CASSSSGTRPYEQYF. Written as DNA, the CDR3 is TGTGCCAGCAGCTCTTCCGGGACGCGACCCTACGAGCAGTACTTC.

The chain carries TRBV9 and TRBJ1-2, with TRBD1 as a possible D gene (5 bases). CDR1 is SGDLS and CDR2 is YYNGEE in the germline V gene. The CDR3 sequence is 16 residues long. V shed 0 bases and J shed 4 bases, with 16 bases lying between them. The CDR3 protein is CASSVEVGGEVYGYTF. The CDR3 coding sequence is TGTGCCAGCAGCGTAGAGGTTGGGGGGGAAGTCTATGGCTACACCTTC. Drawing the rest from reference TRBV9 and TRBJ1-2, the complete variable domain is DSGVTQTPKHLITATGQRVTLRCSPRSGDLSVYWYQQSLDQGLQFLIQYYNGEERAKGNILERFSAQQFPDLHSELNLSSLELGDSALYFCASSVEVGGEVYGYTFGSGTRLTVV.

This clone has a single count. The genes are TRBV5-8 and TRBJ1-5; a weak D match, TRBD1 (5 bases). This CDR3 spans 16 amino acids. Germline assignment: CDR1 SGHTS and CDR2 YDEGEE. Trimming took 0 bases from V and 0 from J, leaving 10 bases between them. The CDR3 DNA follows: TGTGCCAGCAGCTTGGCCGGGGGGATTAGCAATCAGCCCCAGCATTTT. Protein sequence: CASSLAGGISNQPQHF.

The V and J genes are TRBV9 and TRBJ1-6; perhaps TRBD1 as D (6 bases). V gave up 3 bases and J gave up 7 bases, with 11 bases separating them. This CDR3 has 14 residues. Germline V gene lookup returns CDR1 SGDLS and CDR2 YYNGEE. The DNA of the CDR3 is TGTGCCAGCAGCGGAACAGGGACGAATTCACCCCTCCACTTT. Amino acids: CASSGTGTNSPLHF.

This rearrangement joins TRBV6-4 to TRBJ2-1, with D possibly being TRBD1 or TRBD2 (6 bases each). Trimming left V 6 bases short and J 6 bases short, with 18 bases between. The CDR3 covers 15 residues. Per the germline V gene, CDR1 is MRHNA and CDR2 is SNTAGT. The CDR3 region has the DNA TGTGCCAGCAGCCCCGGGGGCAGCGGGTCCAATGAGCAGTTCTTC. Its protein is CASSPGGSGSNEQFF.

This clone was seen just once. The CDR3 region has the DNA TGTGCCAGCAGCCAATCACAGACCTACTATGGCTACACCTTC. Its protein product is CASSQSQTYYGYTF. J is TRBJ1-2 and V is TRBV3-1 (or the pseudogene TRBV3-2); D is undetermined. CDR1 LGHDT and CDR2 YNNKEL come from the germline V gene (reference sequence). The V end was cut by 2 bases, the J end by 3 bases, with 10 bases between. The CDR3 sequence is 14 residues long.

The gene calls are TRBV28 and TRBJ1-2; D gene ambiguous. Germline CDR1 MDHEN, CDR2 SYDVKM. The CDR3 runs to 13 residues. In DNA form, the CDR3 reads TGTGCAACCATCTCCCTGGGCCGAAAGGGCTACACCTTC. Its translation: CATISLGRKGYTF.

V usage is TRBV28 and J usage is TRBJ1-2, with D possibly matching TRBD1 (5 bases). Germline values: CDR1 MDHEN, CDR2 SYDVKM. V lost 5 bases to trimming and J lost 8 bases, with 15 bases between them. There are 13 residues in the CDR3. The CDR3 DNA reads TGTGCCAGCAGTCACCGGGACCTCAGGGGCTACACCTTC. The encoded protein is CASSHRDLRGYTF.

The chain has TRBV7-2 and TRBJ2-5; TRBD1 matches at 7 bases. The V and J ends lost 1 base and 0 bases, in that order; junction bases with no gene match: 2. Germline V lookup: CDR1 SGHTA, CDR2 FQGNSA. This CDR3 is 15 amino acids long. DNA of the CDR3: TGTGCCAGCAGCTTAGAAGGGACAGACCAAGAGACCCAGTACTTC. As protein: CASSLEGTDQETQYF.

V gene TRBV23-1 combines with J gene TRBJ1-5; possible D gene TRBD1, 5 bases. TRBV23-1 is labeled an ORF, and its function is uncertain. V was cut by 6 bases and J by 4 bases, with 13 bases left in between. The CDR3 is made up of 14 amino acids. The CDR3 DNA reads TGCGCCAGCAGCCCCGGACACTTAAATCAGCCCCAGCATTTT. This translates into CASSPGHLNQPQHF.